This TCR beta chain was recorded in a study of cytomegalovirus exposure and HLA in healthy donors. General study points: What a later analysis reportedly showed was that an Asian-associated ancestry cluster had fewer N-insertions than the 666-donor mean. In a later analysis, around 18,000 TCR beta sequences were associated with HLA alleles at 0.05 false discovery rate. HLA-A and HLA-B allele assignments for most subjects were reportedly predicted accurately using TCR beta sequences.

The germline gives CDR1 SGHDT, CDR2 YYEEEE. This CDR3 contains 14 residues. Trimming took 0 bases from V and 6 from J, leaving 13 bases between them. On this clone itself: Its matching antigen is unknown.

In the PCR, 60 Vbeta and 13 Jbeta primers were used. The method was immunoSEQ multiplex PCR; TCRdb's version includes in-frame clones alone and lacks a portion of them. This sample carries approximately 220,000 clones, 60% to 80% of them seen once, and the ten largest clones take around 1.7%. V and J are TRBV5-6 and TRBJ2-7, with D uncertain. Specimen: PBMCs. The sequence derives from a man aged 18 to 29 in good health and CMV-seronegative. The CDR3 DNA reads TGTGCCAGCAGCTTGGACGCGAAAGTGTTCGAGCAGTACTTC. Encoded protein: CASSLDAKVFEQYF.